Presented here are 22 T cell receptor beta chains from one specimen sequenced in a study of human T cells and chemical hapten exposure. Stated time point: patch test 1, 2 weeks after DPC sensitization. Treatment described: therapeutic diphenylcyclopropenone sensitization with weekly scalp DPC. TCRdb fed the RACE reads into MiXCR, producing one record per CDR3 protein. The sample lists 300,000 to 450,000 distinct CDR3 sequences; approximately 5% were seen once. The source was whole blood, collected in connection with sensitization to the hapten diphenylcyclopropenone (DPC). The receptors come from a woman aged 50 to 65 with alopecia areata. Some clones in this sample may be carry-over from other donors' samples.

This clonotype has a count of ten or more. The V gene is TRBV10-3, the J gene TRBJ1-1, with a possible D match to TRBD1 (6 bases). There are 11 residues in the CDR3. Trimming left V 8 bases short and J 8 bases short, with 12 bases between. Per the germline V gene, CDR1 is ENHRY and CDR2 is SYGVKD. This chain's CDR3 is CAIGGLNEAFF. DNA of the CDR3: TGTGCCATCGGGGGCCTCAACGAAGCTTTCTTT.

The genes are TRBV28 and TRBJ2-6, with 7 positions matching TRBD1. The CDR3 is 17 amino acids. After removal of 4 bases from V and 0 bases from J, the junction contained 6 bases not matched to a gene. Germline V CDR1 and CDR2: MDHEN, SYDVKM. CDR3 DNA sequence: TGTGCCAGCAGTTCAGGGACAGAGGCCTCTGGGGCCAACGTCCTGACTTTC. It translates to CASSSGTEASGANVLTF.

This clonotype was counted many times. This chain connects TRBV27 to TRBJ2-5; no definite D call. Per germline, CDR1 MNHEY and CDR2 SMNVEV (reference sequence). The V end was cut by 7 bases, the J end by 2 bases, with 5 bases between. This CDR3 spans 11 amino acids. DNA of the CDR3: TGTGCCAGCATCTATCAAGAGACCCAGTACTTC. Translation gives CASIYQETQYF.

This clonotype was observed many times. V usage is TRBV11-2 and J usage is TRBJ2-7; TRBD1 might be the D (6 bases). Germline V lookup: CDR1 SGHAT, CDR2 FQNNGV. V was cut by 5 bases and J by 3 bases, with 17 bases left in between. The CDR3 is 15 amino acids. CDR3 region: CASSPRPDSVYEQYF. DNA for the CDR3: TGTGCCAGCAGCCCTAGGCCGGACAGTGTCTACGAGCAGTACTTC.

This clonotype was seen a few times. The J gene is TRBJ1-3, the V gene TRBV6-5; TRBD1 might be the D (5 bases). Germline-derived CDR1 and CDR2 are MNHEY and SVGAGI. Trimming shortened V by 2 bases and J by 2 bases, and 13 bases separated the two germline ends. The CDR3 consists of 16 residues. In DNA, the CDR3 is TGTGCCAGCAGTTACGGGTCCAACAGGCCTGGAAACACCATATATTTT. Its protein is CASSYGSNRPGNTIYF.

CDR3 sequence (DNA): TGTGCCAGCAGCTCCGGACTAGCGGGGAAGGCAGATACGCAGTATTTT. This gives the protein CASSSGLAGKADTQYF. The chain combines TRBV7-2 with TRBJ2-3, with 12 bases aligning to TRBD2. From germline, CDR1 is SGHTA and CDR2 FQGNSA. V was pared by 4 bases and J by 4 bases, with 6 bases of the junction left unmatched. CDR3 length: 16 residues.

This clonotype was detected ten times or more. The V gene is TRBV7-9, the J gene TRBJ1-5; D not resolved. Germline CDR1 reads SEHNR; CDR2 reads FQNEAQ (reference sequence). The CDR3 has 15 amino acids. Trimming pared 3 bases from V and 0 bases from J, leaving 9 bases between. In DNA form, the CDR3 reads TGTGCCAGCAGCTTGTCCGCGGGTAGCAATCAGCCCCAGCATTTT. Protein product: CASSLSAGSNQPQHF.

This clonotype was seen many times. The chain is built from TRBV2 and TRBJ2-5, with TRBD2 matching 15 bases. Germline CDR1 reads SNHLY; CDR2 reads FYNNEI. The CDR3 has 15 amino acids. J was trimmed by 5 bases and V by 7 bases; bases with no gene match: 5. The CDR3 protein is CASKGLAGGGETQYF. In DNA form, the CDR3 reads TGTGCCAGCAAGGGACTAGCGGGAGGAGGTGAGACCCAGTACTTC.

The chain couples TRBV7-2 to TRBJ2-7; 10 positions match TRBD2. CDR3 length: 17 amino acids. Looked up from germline, CDR1 is SGHTA and CDR2 is FQGNSA. Trimming took 2 bases from V and 2 from J; bases not matched to a gene: 9. The CDR3 protein is CASSLRTGTSVTYEQYF. The CDR3 nucleotides are TGTGCCAGCAGCTTAAGGACCGGGACTAGCGTAACCTACGAGCAGTACTTC.

In this sample, this clonotype turned up many times. This chain joins TRBV7-3 and TRBJ2-5; unclear D gene. Germline values: CDR1 SGHTA, CDR2 FQGTGA. V was cut by 1 base and J by 1 base, with 10 bases left in between. CDR3 length: 15 residues. CDR3 DNA: TGTGCCAGCAGCTTAAGTGGACGAAGCCAAGAGACCCAGTACTTC. Amino acid sequence: CASSLSGRSQETQYF.

J is TRBJ1-5 and V is TRBV27; 7 nucleotides align to TRBD1. Germline CDR1 reads MNHEY; CDR2 reads SMNVEV (reference sequence). The CDR3 spans 13 residues. The ends lost 2 bases at V and 7 bases at J; junction bases unmatched: 2. CDR3 amino acids: CASSLIQGQPQHF. The DNA of the CDR3 is TGTGCCAGCAGTTTAATACAGGGGCAGCCCCAGCATTTT.

This clonotype showed up just a few times. The V gene is TRBV25-1, the J gene TRBJ1-6, with TRBD1 matching over 9 bases. Looked up from germline, CDR1 is MGHDK and CDR2 is SYGVNS. This CDR3 has 15 residues. V trimming: 6 bases; J trimming: 10 bases; junction bases outside the gene matches: 10. The CDR3 protein is CASSEMDRGGSPLHF. The DNA for the CDR3 is TGTGCCAGCAGCGAAATGGACAGGGGAGGCTCACCCCTCCACTTT.

In this sample, this clonotype turned up many times. The gene calls are TRBV12-3 or TRBV12-4 and TRBJ2-2; tentatively, D is TRBD1 or TRBD2 (5 bases each). The CDR3 runs 14 residues. V was trimmed by 3 bases and J by 4 bases, leaving 9 bases between them. This CDR3 reads CASSLIGTTGELFF. In DNA form, the CDR3 reads TGTGCCAGCAGTTTGATAGGGACCACCGGGGAGCTGTTTTTT.

A few counts support this clonotype. The rearrangement uses TRBV20-1 and TRBJ1-1; D is unresolved. CDR3 size: 15 residues. Germline V gene lookup returns CDR1 DFQATT and CDR2 SNEGSKA (reference sequence). V was pared by 0 bases and J by 2 bases, with 13 bases between. The CDR3 DNA sequence: TGCAGTGCTAGAGATAGCTCAGCCTTAAACACTGAAGCTTTCTTT. This codes for CSARDSSALNTEAFF.

V usage is TRBV12-3 or TRBV12-4 and J usage is TRBJ1-1; D gene ambiguous. The V end was cut by 8 bases, the J end by 7 bases, with 14 bases between. The CDR3 runs to 12 residues. CDR3: CASAKTGVEAFF. CDR3 sequence (DNA): TGTGCCAGCGCCAAAACGGGTGTTGAAGCTTTCTTT.

In this sample, this clonotype turned up many times. The chain employs TRBV12-3 or TRBV12-4 and TRBJ2-2, with D possibly being TRBD1 (6 bases). V lost 2 bases to trimming and J lost 6 bases, with 13 bases between them. The CDR3 sequence is 15 residues long. The CDR3 DNA sequence: TGTGCCAGCAGTTTAAGACAGGAAGGGGCCGGGGAGCTGTTTTTT. Protein: CASSLRQEGAGELFF.

This clonotype showed up many times. The genes are TRBV27 and TRBJ2-1; D not certain. V lost 3 bases and J lost 1, with 7 bases in between. In germline, CDR1 is MNHEY, CDR2 SMNVEV (reference sequence). This CDR3 contains 14 residues. The CDR3: CASSFTQSYNEQFF. The DNA of the CDR3 is TGTGCCAGCAGTTTTACACAGTCCTACAATGAGCAGTTCTTC.

This clonotype was picked up a small number of times. The genes are TRBV20-1 and TRBJ2-3, with unresolved D. The CDR3 has 12 amino acids. The V gene's germline CDR1 is DFQATT and CDR2 SNEGSKA (reference sequence). Trimming shortened V by 3 bases and J by 6 bases, and 10 bases separated the two germline ends. CDR3 in amino acids: CSARVSSDTQYF. The CDR3 coding sequence is TGCAGTGCTAGGGTTAGCTCCGATACGCAGTATTTT.

The chain combines TRBV10-3 with TRBJ1-6; no clear D. This CDR3 is built from 13 residues. V was pared by 9 bases and J by 0 bases, with 6 bases between. Germline V lookup: CDR1 ENHRY, CDR2 SYGVKD. DNA of the CDR3: TGTGCCATTATGAGCTCCTATAATTCACCCCTCCACTTT. Its translation is CAIMSSYNSPLHF.

There are many counts of this clonotype. For the CDR3, the DNA is TGTGCCAGCAGCCTTTGGGCAGGGCTAAGCGAAAAACTGTTTTTT. Residues: CASSLWAGLSEKLFF. V is TRBV7-6 and J is TRBJ1-4; the D gene is possibly TRBD1 (5 bases). In germline, CDR1 is SGHVS, CDR2 FNYEAQ. CDR3 size: 15 residues. Trimming cost V 5 bases and J 8 bases, with 18 bases left between them.

This clonotype has at least ten counts. This chain uses TRBV9 with TRBJ1-5; D is undetermined. Germline V gene lookup returns CDR1 SGDLS and CDR2 YYNGEE. The V gene lost 4 bases and the J gene lost 1 base, with 9 bases spanning the gap. There are 14 residues in the CDR3. The CDR3 region is CASSPVGSNQPQHF. In DNA, the CDR3 is TGTGCCAGCAGCCCCGTGGGGAGCAATCAGCCCCAGCATTTT. Full variable domain (remainder filled in from reference TRBV9 and TRBJ1-5): DSGVTQTPKHLITATGQRVTLRCSPRSGDLSVYWYQQSLDQGLQFLIQYYNGEERAKGNILERFSAQQFPDLHSELNLSSLELGDSALYFCASSPVGSNQPQHFGDGTRLSIL.

This clonotype was detected many times. The chain uses TRBV5-1 and TRBJ1-2; D gene uncertain. The CDR3 totals 12 residues. Deletions cut 0 bases from V and 5 bases from J, with 5 bases between. Germline CDR1 and CDR2: SGHRS and YFSETQ. The chain's CDR3 is CASSLDEYGYTF. The CDR3 coding sequence is TGCGCCAGCAGCTTGGACGAGTATGGCTACACCTTC.